These T cell receptor beta chains were read from a single sample in a study of T-cell memory formation after mild COVID-19. TCRdb analysed the 5' RACE reads with MiXCR anew, one entry per CDR3 protein. Of 160,000 or so distinct CDR3 sequences listed, roughly 30% were seen once; the top ten hold about 12%. Source material: PBMCs or a T cell subset sorted from them (not recorded which). The receptors originated from an adult woman who had mild COVID-19 (a few samples of this study predate the infection). Cell type and time point are not known. Each CDR3 is given with its conserved first and last residue. The order of the fields is J gene, D gene, V gene, clone size, CDR3 DNA, CDR3 protein. The D gene is left open where the match is weak. The listing skips clone size in some rows; elsewhere it reads once, few, many or a size class.

J gene: TRBJ2-2; D gene: TRBD2; V gene: TRBV5-5; clone size: NA; CDR3 DNA: TGTGCCAGCAGCTTGGTGGCGGGAGGGCGCACCGGGGAGCTGTTTTTT; CDR3 protein: CASSLVAGGRTGELFF
J gene: TRBJ2-1; D gene: NA; V gene: TRBV10-3; clone size: NA; CDR3 DNA: TGTGCCATCGGGCGGGCCTCCTACAATGAGCAGTTCTTC; CDR3 protein: CAIGRASYNEQFF
J gene: TRBJ2-2; D gene: TRBD2; V gene: TRBV7-2; clone size: few; CDR3 DNA: TGTGCCAGCCTGGGACTAGCGGGGTCTAGGACCGGGGAGCTGTTTTTT; CDR3 protein: CASLGLAGSRTGELFF
J gene: TRBJ1-3; D gene: NA; V gene: TRBV4-2; clone size: NA; CDR3 DNA: TGTGCCAGCACACCGGGACTTCCTGGAAACACCATATATTTT; CDR3 protein: CASTPGLPGNTIYF
J gene: TRBJ2-7; D gene: TRBD1; V gene: TRBV7-6; clone size: NA; CDR3 DNA: TGTGCCAGCAGCTTAGAGGGCCAGGGGGCCTACGAGCAGTACTTC; CDR3 protein: CASSLEGQGAYEQYF
J gene: TRBJ2-4; D gene: NA; V gene: TRBV7-2; clone size: NA; CDR3 DNA: TGTGCCAGCAGCTTAGAAGGAGGGGGCCGGACCAAAAACATTCAGTACTTC; CDR3 protein: CASSLEGGGRTKNIQYF
J gene: TRBJ2-5; D gene: NA; V gene: TRBV7-2; clone size: NA; CDR3 DNA: TGTGCCAGCAGCTTAGCCCGGGGGTACCAAGAGACCCAGTACTTC; CDR3 protein: CASSLARGYQETQYF
J gene: TRBJ2-5; D gene: NA; V gene: TRBV5-1; clone size: once; CDR3 DNA: TGCGCCAGCGCCGTGCTAGGTTACGAGACCCAGTACTTC; CDR3 protein: CASAVLGYETQYF
J gene: TRBJ2-7; D gene: NA; V gene: TRBV19; clone size: few; CDR3 DNA: TGTGCCAGTAGCCCCGGGACACTCTACGAGCAGTACTTC; CDR3 protein: CASSPGTLYEQYF
J gene: TRBJ1-1; D gene: NA; V gene: TRBV3-1; clone size: few; CDR3 DNA: TGTGCCAGCAGCCAATGGGAACAGCCGAACACTGAAGCTTTCTTT; CDR3 protein: CASSQWEQPNTEAFF
J gene: TRBJ1-2; D gene: NA; V gene: TRBV5-6; clone size: NA; CDR3 DNA: TGTGCCAGCAGCCAAGAATGGACAGCTAACTATGGCTACACCTTC; CDR3 protein: CASSQEWTANYGYTF
J gene: TRBJ1-1; D gene: TRBD1; V gene: TRBV19; clone size: NA; CDR3 DNA: TGTGCCAGTAGGCCTCACCCCGACAGGGCGTGGAACTCTGAAGCTTTCTTT; CDR3 protein: CASRPHPDRAWNSEAFF
J gene: TRBJ2-1; D gene: NA; V gene: TRBV6-4; clone size: few; CDR3 DNA: TGTGCCAGCAGTCTTACAGGGTCCACGGGCTACAATGAGCAGTTCTTC; CDR3 protein: CASSLTGSTGYNEQFF
J gene: TRBJ2-7; D gene: TRBD2; V gene: TRBV2; clone size: few; CDR3 DNA: TGTGCCAGCAGTGGTCTAGCGGGCCACGAGCAGTACTTC; CDR3 protein: CASSGLAGHEQYF
J gene: TRBJ1-1; D gene: NA; V gene: TRBV6-5; clone size: NA; CDR3 DNA: TGTGCCAGCAGGGACGGGACTCGAGCTTTCTTT; CDR3 protein: CASRDGTRAFF
J gene: TRBJ2-1; D gene: TRBD2; V gene: TRBV4-3; clone size: few; CDR3 DNA: TGCGCCAGCAGCCAAAAACTAGCGGGAGATCTTACTGAGCAGTTCTTC; CDR3 protein: CASSQKLAGDLTEQFF
J gene: TRBJ1-6; D gene: TRBD1; V gene: TRBV18; clone size: few; CDR3 DNA: TGTGCCAGCTCCCGGGACAGGGAGAATTCACCCCTCCACTTT; CDR3 protein: CASSRDRENSPLHF
J gene: TRBJ2-1; D gene: NA; V gene: TRBV5-1; clone size: many; CDR3 DNA: TGCGCCAGCAGCTTGGACGGGAATGAGCAGTTCTTC; CDR3 protein: CASSLDGNEQFF
J gene: TRBJ2-5; D gene: NA; V gene: TRBV29-1; clone size: NA; CDR3 DNA: TGCAGCGTTGATAGCGTGACCCAGTACTTC; CDR3 protein: CSVDSVTQYF